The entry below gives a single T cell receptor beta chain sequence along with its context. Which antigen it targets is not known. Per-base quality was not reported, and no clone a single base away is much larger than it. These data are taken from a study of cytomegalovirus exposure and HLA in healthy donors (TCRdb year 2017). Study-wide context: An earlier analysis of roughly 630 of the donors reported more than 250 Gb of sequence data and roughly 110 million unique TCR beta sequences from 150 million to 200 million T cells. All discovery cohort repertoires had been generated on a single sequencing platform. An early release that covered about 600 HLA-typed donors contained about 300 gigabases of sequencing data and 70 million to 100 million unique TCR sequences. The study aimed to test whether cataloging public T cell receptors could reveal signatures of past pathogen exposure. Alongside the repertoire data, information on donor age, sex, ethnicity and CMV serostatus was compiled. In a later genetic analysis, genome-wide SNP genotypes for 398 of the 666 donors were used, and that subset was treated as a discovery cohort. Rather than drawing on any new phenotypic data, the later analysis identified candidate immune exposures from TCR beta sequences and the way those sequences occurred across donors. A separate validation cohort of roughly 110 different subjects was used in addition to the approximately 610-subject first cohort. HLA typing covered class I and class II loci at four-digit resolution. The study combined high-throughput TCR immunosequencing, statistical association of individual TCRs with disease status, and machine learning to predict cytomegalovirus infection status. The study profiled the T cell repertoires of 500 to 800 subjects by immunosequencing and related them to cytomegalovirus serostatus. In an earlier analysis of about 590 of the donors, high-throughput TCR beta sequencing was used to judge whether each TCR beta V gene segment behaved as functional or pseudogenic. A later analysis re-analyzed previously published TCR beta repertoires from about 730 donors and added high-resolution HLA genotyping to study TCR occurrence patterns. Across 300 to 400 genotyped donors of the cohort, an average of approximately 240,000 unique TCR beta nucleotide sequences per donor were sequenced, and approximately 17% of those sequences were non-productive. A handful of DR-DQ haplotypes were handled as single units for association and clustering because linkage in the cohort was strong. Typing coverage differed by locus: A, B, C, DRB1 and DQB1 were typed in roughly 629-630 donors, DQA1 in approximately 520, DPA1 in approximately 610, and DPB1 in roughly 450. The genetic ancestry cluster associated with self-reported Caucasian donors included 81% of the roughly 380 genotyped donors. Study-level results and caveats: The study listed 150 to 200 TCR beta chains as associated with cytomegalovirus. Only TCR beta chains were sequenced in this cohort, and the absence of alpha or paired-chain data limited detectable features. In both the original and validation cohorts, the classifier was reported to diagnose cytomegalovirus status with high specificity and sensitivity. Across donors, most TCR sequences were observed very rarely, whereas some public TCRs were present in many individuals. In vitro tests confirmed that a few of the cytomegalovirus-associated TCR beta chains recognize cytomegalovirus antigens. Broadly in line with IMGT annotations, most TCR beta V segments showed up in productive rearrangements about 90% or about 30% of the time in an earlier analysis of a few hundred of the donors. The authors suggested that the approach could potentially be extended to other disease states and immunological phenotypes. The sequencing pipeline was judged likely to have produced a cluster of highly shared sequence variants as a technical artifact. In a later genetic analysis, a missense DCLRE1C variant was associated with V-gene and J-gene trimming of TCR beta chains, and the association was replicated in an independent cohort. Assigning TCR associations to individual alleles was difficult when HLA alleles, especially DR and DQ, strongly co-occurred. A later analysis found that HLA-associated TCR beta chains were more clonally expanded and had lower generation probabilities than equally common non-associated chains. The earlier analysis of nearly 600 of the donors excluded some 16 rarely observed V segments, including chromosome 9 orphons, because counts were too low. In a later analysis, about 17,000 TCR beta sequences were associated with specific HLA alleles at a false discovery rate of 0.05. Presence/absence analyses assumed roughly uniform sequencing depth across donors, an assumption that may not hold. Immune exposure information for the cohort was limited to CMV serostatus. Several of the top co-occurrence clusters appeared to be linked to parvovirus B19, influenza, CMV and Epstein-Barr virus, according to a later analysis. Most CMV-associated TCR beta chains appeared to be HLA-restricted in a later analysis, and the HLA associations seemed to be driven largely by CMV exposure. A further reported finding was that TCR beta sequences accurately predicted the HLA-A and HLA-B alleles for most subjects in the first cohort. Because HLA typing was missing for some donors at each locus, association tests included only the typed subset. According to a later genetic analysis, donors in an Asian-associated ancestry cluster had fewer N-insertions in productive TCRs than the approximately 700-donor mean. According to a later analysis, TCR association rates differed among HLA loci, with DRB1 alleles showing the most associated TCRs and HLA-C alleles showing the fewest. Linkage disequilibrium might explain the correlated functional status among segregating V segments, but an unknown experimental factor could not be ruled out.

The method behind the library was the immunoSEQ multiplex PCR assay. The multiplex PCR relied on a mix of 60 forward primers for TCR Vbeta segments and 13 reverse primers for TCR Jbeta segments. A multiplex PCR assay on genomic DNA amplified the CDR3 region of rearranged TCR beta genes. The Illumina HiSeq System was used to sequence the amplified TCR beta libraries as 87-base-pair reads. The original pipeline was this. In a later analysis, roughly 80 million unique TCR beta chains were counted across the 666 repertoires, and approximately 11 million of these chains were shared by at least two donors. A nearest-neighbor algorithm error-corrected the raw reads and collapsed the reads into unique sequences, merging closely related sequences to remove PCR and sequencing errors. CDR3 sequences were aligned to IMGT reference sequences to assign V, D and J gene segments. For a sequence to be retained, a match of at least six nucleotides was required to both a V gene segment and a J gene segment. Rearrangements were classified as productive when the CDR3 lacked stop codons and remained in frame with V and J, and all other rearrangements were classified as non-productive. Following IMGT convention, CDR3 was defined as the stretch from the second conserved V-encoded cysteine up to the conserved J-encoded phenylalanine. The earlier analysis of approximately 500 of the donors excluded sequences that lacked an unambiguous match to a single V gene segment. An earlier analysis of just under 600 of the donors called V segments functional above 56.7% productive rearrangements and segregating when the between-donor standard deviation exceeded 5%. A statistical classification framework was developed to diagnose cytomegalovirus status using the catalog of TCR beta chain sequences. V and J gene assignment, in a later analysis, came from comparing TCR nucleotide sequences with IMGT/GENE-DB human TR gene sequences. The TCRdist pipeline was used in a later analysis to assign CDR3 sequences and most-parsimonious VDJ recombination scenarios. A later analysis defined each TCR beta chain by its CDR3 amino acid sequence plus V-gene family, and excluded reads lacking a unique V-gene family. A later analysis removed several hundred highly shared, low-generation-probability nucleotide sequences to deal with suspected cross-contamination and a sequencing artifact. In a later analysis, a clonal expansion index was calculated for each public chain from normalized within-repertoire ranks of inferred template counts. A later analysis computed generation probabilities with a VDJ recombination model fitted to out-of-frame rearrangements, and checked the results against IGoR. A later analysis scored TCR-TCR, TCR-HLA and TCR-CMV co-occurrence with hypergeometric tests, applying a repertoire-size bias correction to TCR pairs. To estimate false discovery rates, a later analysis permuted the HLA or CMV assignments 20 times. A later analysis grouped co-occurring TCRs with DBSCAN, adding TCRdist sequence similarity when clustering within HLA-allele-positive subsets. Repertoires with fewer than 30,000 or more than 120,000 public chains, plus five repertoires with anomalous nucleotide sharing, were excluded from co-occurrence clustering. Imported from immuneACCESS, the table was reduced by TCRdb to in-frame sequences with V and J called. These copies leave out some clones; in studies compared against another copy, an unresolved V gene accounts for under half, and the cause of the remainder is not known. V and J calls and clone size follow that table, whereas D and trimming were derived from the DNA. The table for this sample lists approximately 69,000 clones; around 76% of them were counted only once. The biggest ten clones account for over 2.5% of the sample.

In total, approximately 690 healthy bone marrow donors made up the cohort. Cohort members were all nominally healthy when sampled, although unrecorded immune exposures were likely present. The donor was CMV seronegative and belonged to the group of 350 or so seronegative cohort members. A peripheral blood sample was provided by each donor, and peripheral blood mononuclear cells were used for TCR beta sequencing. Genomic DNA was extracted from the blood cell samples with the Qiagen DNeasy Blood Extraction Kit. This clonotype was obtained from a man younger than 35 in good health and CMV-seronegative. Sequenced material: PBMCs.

The DNA sequence is TGCGCCAGCAGCTTGTTTTCCGGACAGGGGGGGGACGAGCAGTACTTC. It translates to CASSLFSGQGGDEQYF. The chain is encoded by TRBV5-1 joined to TRBJ2-7, with 10 bases aligning to TRBD1. The CDR3 numbers 16 residues from cysteine through phenylalanine. The only DNA kept is the CDR3, 48 bases in frame from the first base. V loses 1 base at its end and J loses 5 bases; junction bases beyond the gene matches: 9. The germline V gene gives CDR1 as SGHRS and CDR2 as YFSETQ.